This record covers a single TCR beta chain. Its antigen is not yet known. No base qualities exist here, and no much larger clone lies one base off it. Library preparation was by PCR. Instrument used: Illumina HiSeq 2500. Unique molecular identifiers were incorporated into TCR beta cDNA libraries to reduce PCR and sequencing biases. About 500,000 cDNA molecules were obtained for every 1 to 10 million input T cells, so each molecule roughly corresponded to one T cell. The patient libraries were prepared and sequenced using the same protocol as the earlier healthy control dataset. Samples belonging to the same batch were prepared together, multiplexed and sequenced on a shared HiSeq lane. The paper's data handling went like this. Raw barcoded reads were processed with MIGEC, discarding single-read molecular identifier groups before consensus assembly and CDR3 extraction. VDJtools was used for post-analysis of the clonotype tables, with diversity normalized by down-sampling every dataset to the smallest sample size. In repertoire overlap clustering, CDR3 amino acid sequences, but not nucleotide sequences, were matched to correct batch-related cross-sample contamination. Using fastp trimming at Q25 and MiXCR clonotype assembly, TCRdb reanalyzed the public sequencing data and kept in-frame beta chains. Identical CDR3 protein sequences are pooled into one entry, listed with their most common genes and DNA. These V and J calls derive from TCRdb rather than the authors' analysis. The sample includes 820,000 or so distinct CDR3 sequences, with roughly 58% observed a single time. Roughly 4.4% of the sample is in the top ten clones.

The V end loses 6 bases and the J end loses 6 bases, and a stretch of 12 bases separates them. Measured from the cysteine to the phenylalanine, the CDR3 is 13 residues long. Kept here is only the CDR3 DNA, which spans 39 bases and is read in frame from base 1. The germline V gene yields MNHNS for CDR1 and SASEGT for CDR2. The data originate from a study of post-analysis software for immune sequencing data (dated by TCRdb to between 2015 and 2017). For the study in its entirety: Disease courses on record covered relapsing-remitting, secondary progressive and progressive-relapsing multiple sclerosis, though some patients had no subtype annotation. A subset of samples was prepared in parallel using single-end sample barcoding, then pooled and co-amplified after Illumina adapter ligation. The patient repertoires were compared against approximately ten previously published healthy control repertoires obtained from donors aged roughly 6 to 28 years. What the work shows at the level of the full study, not this receptor alone: Compared with controls, multiple sclerosis patients had significantly lower normalized Chao1 diversity, a finding suggesting substantial peripheral T-cell clonal expansion. Roughly 5 TRBV segments, including TRBV5-6, TRBV5-1 and TRBV20-1, were significantly more frequent in patients than controls. The control group was slightly older than the multiple sclerosis patient group. Strong co-clustering of samples prepared in the same batch was shown by direct clustering with F measure, prompting a batch-effect correction.

To demonstrate the VDJtools post-analysis software, the study profiled TCR beta repertoires from the peripheral blood of about a dozen young patients with multiple sclerosis. The patients with multiple sclerosis were children and adolescents between about 6 and 15 years of age. The clonotype was recovered from a girl aged 5 to 17 with multiple sclerosis. Recombination joined TRBV6-1 with TRBJ2-1; the D segment could be TRBD2, given 5 matching bases. Sequencing input: blood. At the DNA level, the sequence is TGTGCCAGCAGCAGTCGAGGGCTCAATGAGCAGTTCTTC. The translation is CASSSRGLNEQFF.